The 25 T cell receptor beta chains below all came from one sample that was sequenced in a study of Ad26.COV2.S vaccination and SARS-CoV-2 variants. Repertoires were generated with immunoSEQ multiplex PCR, while TCRdb's copy carries only in-frame clones and drops some. The sample shows 350,000 to 500,000 clones, roughly 90% of them seen only once. Treatment in this sample: 19 received Ad26.COV2.S at low or high dose, single or two shots; 5 received placebo; per-sample allocation not given. The investigators took samples on day 63 after the first vaccine or placebo injection. The sample consisted of peripheral blood, taken in a trial of Ad26.COV2.S vaccine versus placebo. The origin of the receptors is a person between 18 and 60 years old who received the Ad26.COV2.S COVID-19 vaccine or a placebo.

The chain has TRBV6-5 and TRBJ1-1; D uncertain. The germline V gene has CDR1 MNHEY and CDR2 SVGAGI. The CDR3 loop spans 12 amino acids. V lost 6 bases to trimming and J lost 7 bases, with 12 bases between them. The chain's CDR3 is CASRRAGGEAFF. CDR3 in DNA: TGTGCCAGCAGGAGGGCAGGTGGTGAAGCTTTCTTT.

V is TRBV29-1 and J is TRBJ1-1; no firm D call. V dropped 6 bases and J dropped 1 base, with 15 bases sitting between them. Germline CDR1 SQVTM, CDR2 ANQGSEA. The CDR3 is 14 residues long. The CDR3 loop reads CSVRTTSGNTEAFF. The CDR3 DNA reads TGCAGCGTCCGGACGACGTCGGGGAACACTGAAGCTTTCTTT. The full variable domain, rest sourced from reference TRBV29-1 and TRBJ1-1, is SAVISQKPSRDICQRGTSLTIQCQVDSQVTMMFWYRQQPGQSLTLIATANQGSEATYESGFVIDKFPISRPNLTFSTLTVSNMSPEDSSIYLCSVRTTSGNTEAFFGQGTRLTVV.

The chain recombines TRBV5-1 with TRBJ2-2; D call uncertain. The CDR3 sequence is 15 residues long. In germline, CDR1 is SGHRS, CDR2 YFSETQ. V was cut by 1 base and J by 2 bases, with 9 bases left in between. In DNA form, the CDR3 reads TGCGCCAGCAGCTTGCTCGGGTCTAACACCGGGGAGCTGTTTTTT. It yields the protein CASSLLGSNTGELFF.

This chain joins TRBV19 and TRBJ1-2; D may be TRBD1 (6 bases). The CDR3 runs to 13 residues. Germline CDR1 reads LNHDA; CDR2 reads SQIVND (reference sequence). V was pared by 5 bases and J by 5 bases, with 12 bases between. CDR3 DNA: TGTGCCAGTAGTTCGGGACACCCTTATGGCTACACCTTC. Amino acids: CASSSGHPYGYTF.

This clone was seen only once. The DNA for the CDR3 is TGTGCCAGCAGCTTAGGGACTCAAGAGACCCAGTACTTC. Translation: CASSLGTQETQYF. This chain connects TRBV7-2 to TRBJ2-5; maybe TRBD2 (5 bases). The germline V gene encodes CDR1 SGHTA and CDR2 FQGNSA. This CDR3 is built from 13 residues. V gave up 1 base and J gave up 2 bases, with 5 bases separating them.

V gene TRBV7-2 combines with J gene TRBJ1-1; 7 bases line up with TRBD1. J gave up 0 bases and V 3 bases, and 1 base lay outside the gene matches. The CDR3 is 14 residues long. Germline-derived CDR1 and CDR2 are SGHTA and FQGNSA. The CDR3 protein is CASSFRGLNTEAFF. The DNA of the CDR3 is TGTGCCAGCAGCTTCAGGGGGTTGAACACTGAAGCTTTCTTT.

This chain uses TRBV11-2 with TRBJ2-7, with D perhaps TRBD1 (5 bases). The CDR3 loop spans 16 amino acids. Germline CDR1 and CDR2: SGHAT and FQNNGV. The V end was cut by 1 base, the J end by 1 base, with 14 bases between. The CDR3 protein is CASSLGSTVPSYEQYF. CDR3 sequence (DNA): TGTGCCAGCAGCTTAGGATCGACAGTACCTTCCTACGAGCAGTACTTC.

The V call is TRBV5-4, the J call TRBJ2-5, with D unresolved. The CDR3 runs 15 residues. V lost 4 bases and J 5 bases, leaving 18 bases between the germline ends. From germline, CDR1 is SGHNT and CDR2 YYREEE (reference sequence). Written as DNA, the CDR3 is TGTGCCAGCAGCGGCGGATTCTCGTGGTATGAGACCCAGTACTTC. Protein: CASSGGFSWYETQYF.

V usage is TRBV30 and J usage is TRBJ1-2; tentatively, D is TRBD1 (5 bases). Germline values: CDR1 GTSNPN, CDR2 SVGIG (reference sequence). The CDR3 extends over 13 amino acids. V was cut by 0 bases and J by 4 bases, with 9 bases left in between. The CDR3 reads CAWSVQAGYGYTF. Here the CDR3 DNA reads TGTGCCTGGAGTGTACAGGCTGGCTATGGCTACACCTTC. Full variable domain (remainder filled in from reference TRBV30 and TRBJ1-2): SQTIHQWPATLVQPVGSPLSLECTVEGTSNPNLYWYRQAAGRGLQLLFYSVGIGQISSEVPQNLSASRPQDRQFILSSKKLLLSDSGFYLCAWSVQAGYGYTFGSGTRLTVV.

The table lists this clone with a few counts. The same CDR3 is also encoded by other DNA sequences in this sample. The genes are TRBV18 and TRBJ2-5; D ambiguous. Trimming stripped 3 bases from V and 4 bases from J, with 3 bases between. CDR1 KGHSH and CDR2 LQKENI come from the germline V gene. This CDR3 contains 11 residues. CDR3 sequence: CASSPGETQYF. CDR3 DNA: TGTGCCAGCTCACCCGGAGAGACCCAGTACTTC.

This clone was picked up one time. This chain uses TRBV5-1 with TRBJ2-1; D is ambiguous. Germline-derived CDR1 and CDR2 are SGHRS and YFSETQ. V lost 1 base and J lost 4, with 6 bases in between. CDR3 size: 13 residues. The CDR3 spells CASSLLVYNEQFF. The CDR3 DNA sequence: TGCGCCAGCAGCTTGCTAGTATACAATGAGCAGTTCTTC.

The V call is TRBV7-2, the J call TRBJ2-3; 8 bases are shared with TRBD2. The CDR3 is 18 amino acids. After removal of 0 bases from V and 3 bases from J, the junction contained 11 bases not matched to a gene. CDR1 and CDR2 (germline): SGHTA, FQGNSA. The DNA of the CDR3 is TGTGCCAGCAGCTTAGCCCATAGTCAAGCGGGAGTAACAGATACGCAGTATTTT. It codes for CASSLAHSQAGVTDTQYF.

This clone was counted only a few times. This chain connects TRBV7-9 to TRBJ2-7; D may match TRBD1 or TRBD2 (6 bases each). This CDR3 contains 14 residues. Germline V gene lookup returns CDR1 SEHNR and CDR2 FQNEAQ (reference sequence). V was shortened by 3 bases and J by 9 bases, with 18 bases between the two germline ends. The CDR3 reads CASSFGDPRGGQYF. CDR3 nucleotide sequence: TGTGCCAGCAGCTTTGGGGACCCCAGGGGAGGGCAGTACTTC.

The rearrangement joins TRBV3-1 (or the pseudogene TRBV3-2) to TRBJ2-2, with unresolved D. The CDR3 is made up of 14 amino acids. Germline V CDR1 and CDR2: LGHDT, YNNKEL (reference sequence). The V end was cut by 1 base, the J end by 5 bases, with 8 bases between. The CDR3 DNA follows: TGTGCCAGCAGCCAAGTCTGGGGTACCGGGGAGCTGTTTTTT. Translation: CASSQVWGTGELFF.

V is TRBV28 and J is TRBJ2-7; 8 positions agree with TRBD2. Trimming at V came to 6 bases and at J to 7 bases, leaving 17 bases not matched to a gene. The CDR3 runs 16 residues. Germline V gene lookup returns CDR1 MDHEN and CDR2 SYDVKM. The CDR3 loop reads CASSLGVAGSLWEQYF. CDR3 nucleotides: TGTGCCAGCAGCCTCGGGGTAGCGGGGTCACTGTGGGAGCAGTACTTC.

This chain links TRBV5-4 with TRBJ2-2; D uncertain. Germline lookup yields CDR1 SGHNT and CDR2 YYREEE (reference sequence). The ends were cut back, 7 bases at V and 2 bases at J, with 12 bases in the middle. The CDR3 is 14 amino acids. The CDR3 DNA follows: TGTGCCAGCGCCTCGGTCAGAAACACCGGGGAGCTGTTTTTT. This gives the protein CASASVRNTGELFF. Filled out from reference TRBV5-4 and TRBJ2-2, the complete variable domain reads ETGVTQSPTHLIKTRGQQVTLRCSSQSGHNTVSWYQQALGQGPQFIFQYYREEENGRGNFPPRFSGLQFPNYSSELNVNALELDDSALYLCASASVRNTGELFFGEGSRLTVL.

The CDR3 bases are TGTGCCAGTAGCACCGGGACTAGCGGGGAAGAGTTCTACGAGCAGTACTTC. It translates to CASSTGTSGEEFYEQYF. The chain joins TRBV19 to TRBJ2-7; 13 bases fit TRBD2. Germline CDR1 LNHDA, CDR2 SQIVND (reference sequence). The trim removed 6 bases at V and 3 bases at J, leaving 11 bases unmatched. The CDR3 length is 17 residues.

V gene TRBV19 combines with J gene TRBJ2-7, with unresolved D. The germline gives CDR1 LNHDA, CDR2 SQIVND (reference sequence). The V gene lost 3 bases and the J gene lost 7 bases, with 7 bases spanning the gap. This CDR3 is built from 11 residues. The CDR3 sequence: CASSILDEQYF. As DNA, the CDR3 is TGTGCCAGTAGTATTCTCGATGAGCAGTACTTC.

The chain is built from TRBV15 and TRBJ2-1, with TRBD2 as a possible D gene (6 bases). Trimming cost V 5 bases and J 6 bases, with 23 bases left between them. Germline CDR1 is LNHNV and CDR2 is YYDKDF (reference sequence). The CDR3 covers 17 residues. This CDR3 is CATSARPGEPPGNEQFF. The CDR3 nucleotides read TGTGCCACCAGCGCCCGACCGGGGGAGCCTCCGGGCAATGAGCAGTTCTTC.

The chain employs TRBV6-5 and TRBJ2-3; D is perhaps TRBD2 (5 bases). V lost 4 bases to trimming and J lost 1 base, with 9 bases between them. Germline V lookup: CDR1 MNHEY, CDR2 SVGAGI. This CDR3 is 14 amino acids long. This CDR3 reads CASSLARGTDTQYF. The DNA of the CDR3 is TGTGCCAGCAGTTTAGCGAGAGGCACAGATACGCAGTATTTT.

This chain connects TRBV10-3 to TRBJ2-1, with 13 bases aligning to TRBD2. The germline gives CDR1 ENHRY, CDR2 SYGVKD. Trimming removed 6 bases from V and 5 bases from J; junction bases left unmatched: 4. The CDR3 is made up of 15 amino acids. The CDR3 region has the DNA TGTGCCATCAGGCCGGGACTAGCGGGGAACAATGAGCAGTTCTTC. Protein product: CAIRPGLAGNNEQFF.

The V and J genes are TRBV19 and TRBJ1-5; D may be TRBD1 (5 bases). Trimming took 7 bases from V and 4 from J, leaving 17 bases between them. The CDR3 contains 15 residues. CDR1 and CDR2 from the germline V gene are LNHDA and SQIVND (reference sequence). As DNA, the CDR3 is TGTGCCAGTATTTCGTTTCAGGGAAGTAATCAGCCCCAGCATTTT. Protein: CASISFQGSNQPQHF.

J is TRBJ2-2 and V is TRBV4-1, with D perhaps matching TRBD2 (7 bases). CDR1 is MGHRA and CDR2 is YSYEKL in the germline V gene. The CDR3 is 16 residues long. The V end was cut by 3 bases, the J end by 0 bases, with 11 bases between. The CDR3, as DNA: TGCGCCAGCAGCCAGGGGGGGGCTGCGAACACCGGGGAGCTGTTTTTT. It is translated as CASSQGGAANTGELFF.

This chain joins TRBV7-6 and TRBJ1-5; D not certain. The germline V gene encodes CDR1 SGHVS and CDR2 FNYEAQ. V dropped 2 bases and J dropped 0 bases, with 8 bases sitting between them. The CDR3 sequence is 15 residues long. CDR3 sequence: CASSLLPSSNQPQHF. In DNA, the CDR3 is TGTGCCAGCAGCTTACTTCCCAGTAGCAATCAGCCCCAGCATTTT.

The chain uses TRBV5-4 and TRBJ1-1; weak D call: TRBD1 (5 bases). The CDR3 loop spans 13 amino acids. V was trimmed by 4 bases and J by 4 bases, leaving 11 bases between them. Germline V gene sequence: CDR1 SGHNT, CDR2 YYREEE (reference sequence). CDR3 sequence reads: CASSRSGGTEAFF. The CDR3 bases are TGTGCCAGCAGCCGCTCGGGGGGCACTGAAGCTTTCTTT.